Below are 10 T cell receptor beta chains sequenced from a single sample in a study of Ad26.COV2.S vaccination and SARS-CoV-2 variants. Profiled with immunoSEQ multiplex PCR; TCRdb holds only in-frame clones, not every one. Here the sample spans about 480,000 clones, 87% being singletons. The treatment was: around 19 received Ad26.COV2.S at low or high dose, single or two shots; 5 received placebo; per-sample allocation not given. Sampling was done on day 63 after the first vaccine or placebo injection. Sequenced here: peripheral blood, sampled in a trial of Ad26.COV2.S vaccine versus placebo. All receptors derive from a person aged 18 to 59 who received the Ad26.COV2.S COVID-19 vaccine or a placebo.

The chain joins TRBV28 to TRBJ1-1, with D maybe TRBD1 (5 bases). V lost 4 bases and J 4 bases, leaving 10 bases between the germline ends. CDR1 MDHEN and CDR2 SYDVKM come from the germline V gene. This CDR3 is built from 13 residues. Here the CDR3 reads CASSSRQTTEAFF. CDR3 nucleotides: TGTGCCAGCAGTTCCCGACAGACCACTGAAGCTTTCTTT.

This chain joins TRBV28 and TRBJ1-2, with D uncertain. Germline V lookup: CDR1 MDHEN, CDR2 SYDVKM. V lost 5 bases to trimming and J lost 4 bases, with 17 bases between them. CDR3 length: 15 residues. The CDR3 is CASSTSTAYRYGYTF. In nucleotides, the CDR3 is TGTGCCAGCAGTACCTCGACGGCCTATCGCTATGGCTACACCTTC.

The chain uses TRBV23-1 and TRBJ2-7; D not certain. TRBV23-1 is treated as an ORF (open reading frame) with a function not yet certain. Trimming removed 0 bases from V and 0 bases from J, with 15 bases in between. This CDR3 region has 17 residues. The chain's CDR3 is CASSQSPPGINSYEQYF. CDR3 DNA sequence: TGCGCCAGCAGTCAATCACCCCCGGGTATCAACTCCTACGAGCAGTACTTC.

V and J are TRBV10-3 and TRBJ1-2, with a weak D call TRBD1 (5 bases). V was shortened by 0 bases and J by 4 bases, with 6 bases between the two germline ends. Germline V gives CDR1 ENHRY, CDR2 SYGVKD. CDR3 length equals 13 residues. The CDR3 is CAISESTAYGYTF. CDR3 DNA sequence: TGTGCCATCAGTGAGTCGACAGCCTATGGCTACACCTTC.

CDR3 amino acids: CASSQDLLRSGANVLTF. The CDR3 region has the DNA TGTGCCAGCAGCCAAGATCTGCTCCGCTCTGGGGCCAACGTCCTGACTTTC. J is TRBJ2-6 and V is TRBV4-2; D not certain. Trimming stripped 0 bases from V and 0 bases from J, with 9 bases between. Germline V gives CDR1 LGHNA, CDR2 YNFKEQ. The CDR3 totals 17 residues.

The sample holds one count of this clone. The chain couples TRBV19 to TRBJ2-7; D not certain. CDR1 and CDR2 (germline): LNHDA, SQIVND (reference sequence). There are 13 residues in the CDR3. Trimming removed 3 bases at V and 5 bases at J, with 11 bases between. The CDR3 DNA reads as TGTGCCAGTAGTATCAGTAGAGGCGACGAGCAGTACTTC. Translating gives CASSISRGDEQYF.

The chain couples TRBV19 to TRBJ2-3; D could derive from TRBD1 or TRBD2 (5 bases each). This CDR3 is built from 16 residues. Germline V lookup: CDR1 LNHDA, CDR2 SQIVND (reference sequence). V dropped 2 bases and J dropped 5 bases, with 17 bases sitting between them. CDR3 amino acids: CASSIHTGRVGDTQYF. The CDR3 nucleotides read TGTGCCAGTAGTATACATACGGGACGAGTGGGAGATACGCAGTATTTT.

The rearrangement uses TRBV6-6 and TRBJ1-5; maybe TRBD1 (6 bases). The CDR3 covers 16 residues. The germline V gene encodes CDR1 MNHNY and CDR2 SVGAGI (reference sequence). The V end lost 8 bases, the J end lost 1 base, and 18 bases lay between the germline ends. Written as DNA, the CDR3 is TGTGCCAGCGGTCGTGAAAGGGGGATGAGCAATCAGCCCCAGCATTTT. As protein: CASGRERGMSNQPQHF.

The chain couples TRBV19 to TRBJ2-7; TRBD2 matches at 11 bases. The trim removed 8 bases at V and 4 bases at J, leaving 7 bases unmatched. CDR1 LNHDA and CDR2 SQIVND come from the germline V gene (reference sequence). The CDR3 consists of 14 residues. The CDR3 reads CASGSGRAEYEQYF. CDR3 in DNA: TGTGCCAGTGGTAGCGGGAGGGCCGAGTACGAGCAGTACTTC.

Points on this clone: The sample contains more than one DNA sequence encoding this CDR3. DNA for the CDR3: TGTGCCAGCAGCTTACGAGGCGGTAGCACAGATACGCAGTATTTT. This translates into CASSLRGGSTDTQYF. The chain has TRBV13 and TRBJ2-3, with D unresolved. Trimming stripped 2 bases from V and 0 bases from J, with 9 bases between. The CDR3 is made up of 15 amino acids. Germline assignment: CDR1 PRHDT and CDR2 FYEKMQ (reference sequence).